This T cell receptor (beta chain) was recovered during a study of naive and memory T cell subsets. Two oligonucleotides, mixed equimolar, formed the beta constant-region primer covering TRBC1 and TRBC2. Four rounds of PCR amplified the ligated cDNA using nested alpha and beta constant-region primers plus SP2. TCRdb recomputed calls from the UMI-ligation and nested PCR reads with MiXCR, one row per CDR3 protein. There are under 150,000 distinct CDR3 sequences in the sample; approximately 20% occur only once, and 0.5% to 0.75% lies in the top ten. To note about this clonotype: What it binds is unknown.

CMV status came from CD4+ T cell IFNgamma after overnight CMV lysate stimulation of fresh PBMCs. Study-level points and caveats: A few larger clonotypes appeared in naive repertoires, especially CD8, possibly memory cells re-expressing CD45RA.

V dropped 6 bases and J dropped 5 bases, with 18 bases sitting between them. CDR3 size: 15 residues. Looked up from germline, CDR1 is ENHRY and CDR2 is SYGVKD. The sample was naive CD8+ T cells from blood. The TCR sequence derives from a human donor in good health. This rearrangement joins TRBV10-3 to TRBJ2-3, with D perhaps TRBD2 (6 bases). CDR3 in amino acids: CAISVRARAGDTQYF. In DNA, the CDR3 is TGTGCCATCAGCGTGCGGGCGAGAGCGGGAGATACGCAGTATTTT.